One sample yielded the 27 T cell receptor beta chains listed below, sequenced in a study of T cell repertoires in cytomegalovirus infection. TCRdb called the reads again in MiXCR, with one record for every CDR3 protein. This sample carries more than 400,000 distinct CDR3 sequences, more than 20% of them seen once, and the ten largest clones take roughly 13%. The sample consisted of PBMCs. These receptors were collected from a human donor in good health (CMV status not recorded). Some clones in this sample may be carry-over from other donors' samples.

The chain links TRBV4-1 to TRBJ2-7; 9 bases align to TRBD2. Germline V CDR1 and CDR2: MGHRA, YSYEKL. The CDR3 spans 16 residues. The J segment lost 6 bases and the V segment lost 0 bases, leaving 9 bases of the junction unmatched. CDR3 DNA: TGCGCCAGCAGCCAAGAGTACGGGGGACTAGCCGCCGAGCAGTACTTC. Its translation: CASSQEYGGLAAEQYF.

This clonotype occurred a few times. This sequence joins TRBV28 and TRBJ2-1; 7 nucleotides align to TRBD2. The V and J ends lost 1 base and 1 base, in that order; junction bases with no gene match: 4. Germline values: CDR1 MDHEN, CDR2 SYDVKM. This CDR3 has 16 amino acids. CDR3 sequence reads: CASSLYRGRSYNEQFF. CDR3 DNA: TGTGCCAGCAGTTTATATCGCGGGAGATCCTACAATGAGCAGTTCTTC.

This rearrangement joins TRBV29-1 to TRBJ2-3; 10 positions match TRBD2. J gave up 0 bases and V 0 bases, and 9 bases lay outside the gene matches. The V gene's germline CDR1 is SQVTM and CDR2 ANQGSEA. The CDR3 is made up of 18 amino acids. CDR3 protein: CSVEEWLAGAGSTDTQYF. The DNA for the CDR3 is TGCAGCGTTGAAGAATGGCTAGCGGGAGCGGGTAGCACAGATACGCAGTATTTT.

CDR3 DNA sequence: TGTGCTACAAGGGCGGGCTACGAGCAGTACGTC. Its translation is CATRAGYEQYV. This chain uses TRBV19 with TRBJ2-7; a weak D match, TRBD2 (5 bases). This CDR3 is built from 11 residues. In germline, CDR1 is LNHDA, CDR2 SQIVND (reference sequence).

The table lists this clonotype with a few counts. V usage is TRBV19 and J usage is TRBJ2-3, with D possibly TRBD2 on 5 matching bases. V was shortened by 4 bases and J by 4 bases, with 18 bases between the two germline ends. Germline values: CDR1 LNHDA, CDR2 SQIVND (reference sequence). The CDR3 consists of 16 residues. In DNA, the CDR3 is TGTGCCAGTAGTAACCCTAGGCGAGGTAGCGCAGATACGCAGTATTTT. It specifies CASSNPRRGSADTQYF. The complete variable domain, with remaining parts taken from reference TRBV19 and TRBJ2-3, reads DGGITQSPKYLFRKEGQNVTLSCEQNLNHDAMYWYRQDPGQGLRLIYYSQIVNDFQKGDIAEGYSVSREKKESFPLTVTSAQKNPTAFYLCASSNPRRGSADTQYFGPGTRLTVL.

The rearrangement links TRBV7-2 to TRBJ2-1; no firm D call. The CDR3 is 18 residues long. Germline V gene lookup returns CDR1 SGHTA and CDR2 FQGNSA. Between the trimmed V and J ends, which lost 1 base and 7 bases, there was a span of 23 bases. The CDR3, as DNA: TGTGCCAGCAGCTTAGTGGGTGGGGTAGCCCGAGGTCGGAATGAGCAGTTCTTC. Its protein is CASSLVGGVARGRNEQFF.

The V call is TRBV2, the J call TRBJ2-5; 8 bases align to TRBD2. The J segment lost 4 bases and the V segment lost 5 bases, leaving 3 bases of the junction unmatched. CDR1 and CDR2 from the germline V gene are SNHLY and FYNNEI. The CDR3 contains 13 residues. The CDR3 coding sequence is TGTGCCAGCAGTTCGGGAGGGATAGAGACCCAGTACTTC. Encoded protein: CASSSGGIETQYF.

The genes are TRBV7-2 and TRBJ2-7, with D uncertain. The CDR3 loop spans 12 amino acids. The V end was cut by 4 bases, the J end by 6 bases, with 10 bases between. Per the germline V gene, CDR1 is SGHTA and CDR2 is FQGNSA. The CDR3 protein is CASSSALAEQYF. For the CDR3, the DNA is TGTGCCAGCAGCTCCGCCTTGGCCGAGCAGTACTTC. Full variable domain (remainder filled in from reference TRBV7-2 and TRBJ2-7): GAGVSQSPSNKVTEKGKDVELRCDPISGHTALYWYRQSLGQGLEFLIYFQGNSAPDKSGLPSDRFSAERTGGSVSTLTIQRTQQEDSAVYLCASSSALAEQYFGPGTRLTVT.

CDR3 nucleotides: TGCGCCAGCAGCCAATATCTAGCGCGCTCCTACAATGAGCAGTTCTTC. Translated, it gives CASSQYLARSYNEQFF. The chain carries TRBV4-3 and TRBJ2-1; D is possibly TRBD2 (6 bases). CDR3 size: 16 residues. Trimming took off 2 bases at V and 0 bases at J, with 11 bases between the two ends. In germline, CDR1 is LGHNA, CDR2 YSLEER.

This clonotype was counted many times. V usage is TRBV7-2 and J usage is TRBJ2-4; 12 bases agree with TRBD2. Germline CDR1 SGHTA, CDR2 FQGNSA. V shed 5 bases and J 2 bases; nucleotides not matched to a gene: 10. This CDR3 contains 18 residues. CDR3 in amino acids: CASSLGLAGSGPKNIQYF. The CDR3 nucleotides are TGTGCCAGCAGCCTAGGACTAGCGGGATCGGGACCCAAAAACATTCAGTACTTC. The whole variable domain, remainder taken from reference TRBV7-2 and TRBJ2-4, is GAGVSQSPSNKVTEKGKDVELRCDPISGHTALYWYRQSLGQGLEFLIYFQGNSAPDKSGLPSDRFSAERTGGSVSTLTIQRTQQEDSAVYLCASSLGLAGSGPKNIQYFGAGTRLSVL.

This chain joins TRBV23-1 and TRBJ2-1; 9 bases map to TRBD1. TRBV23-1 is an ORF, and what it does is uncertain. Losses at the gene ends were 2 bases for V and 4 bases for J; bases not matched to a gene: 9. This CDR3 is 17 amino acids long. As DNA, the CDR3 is TGCGCCAGCAGTCAACGTCTTACAGGGGGCGGTTACAATGAGCAGTTCTTC. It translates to CASSQRLTGGGYNEQFF.

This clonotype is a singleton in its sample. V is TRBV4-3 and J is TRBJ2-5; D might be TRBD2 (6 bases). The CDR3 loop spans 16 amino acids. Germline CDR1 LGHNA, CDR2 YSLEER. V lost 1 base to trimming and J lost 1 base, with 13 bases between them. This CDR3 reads CASSQGAGGIQETQYF. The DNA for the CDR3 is TGCGCCAGCAGCCAAGGTGCTGGAGGGATCCAAGAGACCCAGTACTTC.

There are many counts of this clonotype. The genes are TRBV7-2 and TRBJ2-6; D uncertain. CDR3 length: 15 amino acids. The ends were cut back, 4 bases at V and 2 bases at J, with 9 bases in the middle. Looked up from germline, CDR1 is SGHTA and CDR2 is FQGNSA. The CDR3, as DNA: TGTGCCAGCAGCTCCCCACGGGCTGGGGCCAACGTCCTGACTTTC. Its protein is CASSSPRAGANVLTF.

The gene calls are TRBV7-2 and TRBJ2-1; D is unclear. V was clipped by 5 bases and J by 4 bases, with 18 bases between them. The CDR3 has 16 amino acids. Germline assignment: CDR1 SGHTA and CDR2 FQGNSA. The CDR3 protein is CASSLMSPAFYNEQFF. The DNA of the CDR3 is TGTGCCAGCAGCCTAATGTCTCCGGCCTTTTACAATGAGCAGTTCTTC. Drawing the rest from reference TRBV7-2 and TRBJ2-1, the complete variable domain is GAGVSQSPSNKVTEKGKDVELRCDPISGHTALYWYRQSLGQGLEFLIYFQGNSAPDKSGLPSDRFSAERTGGSVSTLTIQRTQQEDSAVYLCASSLMSPAFYNEQFFGPGTRLTVL.

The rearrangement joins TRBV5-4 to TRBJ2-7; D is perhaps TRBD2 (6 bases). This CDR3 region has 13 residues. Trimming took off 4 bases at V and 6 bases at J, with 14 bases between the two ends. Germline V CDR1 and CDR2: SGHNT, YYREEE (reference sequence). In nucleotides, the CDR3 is TGTGCCAGCAGCGCCGGGGGTTCTGGCGAGCAGTACTTC. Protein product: CASSAGGSGEQYF.

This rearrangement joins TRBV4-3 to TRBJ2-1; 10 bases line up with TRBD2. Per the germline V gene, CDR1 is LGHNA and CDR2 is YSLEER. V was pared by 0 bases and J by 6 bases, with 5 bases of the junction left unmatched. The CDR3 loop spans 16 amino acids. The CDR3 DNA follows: TGCGCCAGCAGCCAAGATTTTGCTAGCGGGAGCAATGAGCAGTTCTTC. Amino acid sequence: CASSQDFASGSNEQFF.

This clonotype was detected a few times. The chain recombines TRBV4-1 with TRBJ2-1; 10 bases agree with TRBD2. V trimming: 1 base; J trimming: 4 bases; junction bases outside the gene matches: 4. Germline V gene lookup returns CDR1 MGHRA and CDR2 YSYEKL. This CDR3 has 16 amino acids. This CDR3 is CASSQVLAGNYNEQFF. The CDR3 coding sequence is TGCGCCAGCAGCCAAGTACTAGCGGGAAATTACAATGAGCAGTTCTTC.

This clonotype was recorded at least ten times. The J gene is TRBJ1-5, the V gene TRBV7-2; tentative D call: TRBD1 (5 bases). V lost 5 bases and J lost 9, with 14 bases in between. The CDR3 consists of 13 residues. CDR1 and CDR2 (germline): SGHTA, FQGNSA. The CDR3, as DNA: TGTGCCAGCAGCCCGGGACGATCGGGGCCCCAGCATTTT. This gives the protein CASSPGRSGPQHF.

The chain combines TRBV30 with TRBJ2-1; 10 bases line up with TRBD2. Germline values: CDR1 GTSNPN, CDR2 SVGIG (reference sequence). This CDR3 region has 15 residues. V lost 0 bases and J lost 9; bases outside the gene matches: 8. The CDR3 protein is CAWSVPSGSQGEQFF. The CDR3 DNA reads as TGTGCCTGGAGTGTACCTAGCGGGAGTCAGGGTGAGCAGTTCTTC.

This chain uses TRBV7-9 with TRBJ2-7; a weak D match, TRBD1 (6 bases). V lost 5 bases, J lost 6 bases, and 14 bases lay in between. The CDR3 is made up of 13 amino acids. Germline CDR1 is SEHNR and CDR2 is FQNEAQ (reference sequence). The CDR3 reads CASSTQGSSEQYV. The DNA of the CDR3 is TGTGCCAGCAGCACCCAGGGGTCTAGCGAGCAGTACGTC.

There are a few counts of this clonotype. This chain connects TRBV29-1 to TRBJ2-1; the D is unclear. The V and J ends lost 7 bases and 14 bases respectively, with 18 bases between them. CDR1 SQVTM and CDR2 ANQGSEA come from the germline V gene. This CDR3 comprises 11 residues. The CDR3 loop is CSAEEYGLEFF. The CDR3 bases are TGCAGCGCCGAGGAGTACGGGCTGGAGTTCTTC.

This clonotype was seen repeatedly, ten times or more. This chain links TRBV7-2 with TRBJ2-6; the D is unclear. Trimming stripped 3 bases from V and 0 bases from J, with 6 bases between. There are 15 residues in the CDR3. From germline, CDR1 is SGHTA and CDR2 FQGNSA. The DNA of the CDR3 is TGTGCCAGCAGCTTGGAGTTCTCTGGGGCCAACGTCCTGACTTTC. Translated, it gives CASSLEFSGANVLTF.

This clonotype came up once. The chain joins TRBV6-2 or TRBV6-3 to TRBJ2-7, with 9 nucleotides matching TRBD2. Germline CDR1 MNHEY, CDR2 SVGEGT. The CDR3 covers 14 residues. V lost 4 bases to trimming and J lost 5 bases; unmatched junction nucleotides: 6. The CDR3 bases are TGTGCCAGCAGTTGGAATAGCGGGAGTAACGAGCAGTACGTC. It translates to CASSWNSGSNEQYV.

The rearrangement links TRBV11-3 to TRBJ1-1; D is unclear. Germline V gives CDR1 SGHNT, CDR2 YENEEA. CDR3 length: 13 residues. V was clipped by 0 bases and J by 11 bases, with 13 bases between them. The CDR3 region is CASSLENRLEAFF. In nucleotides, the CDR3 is TGTGCCAGCAGCTTAGAAAACCGGCTGGAGGCTTTCTTT.

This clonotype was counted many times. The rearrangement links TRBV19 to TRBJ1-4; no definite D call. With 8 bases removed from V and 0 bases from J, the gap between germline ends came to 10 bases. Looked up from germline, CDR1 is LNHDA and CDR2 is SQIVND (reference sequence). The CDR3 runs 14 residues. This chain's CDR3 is CASCGSTTNEKLFF. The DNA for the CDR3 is TGTGCCAGTTGTGGTTCTACAACTAATGAAAAACTGTTTTTT.

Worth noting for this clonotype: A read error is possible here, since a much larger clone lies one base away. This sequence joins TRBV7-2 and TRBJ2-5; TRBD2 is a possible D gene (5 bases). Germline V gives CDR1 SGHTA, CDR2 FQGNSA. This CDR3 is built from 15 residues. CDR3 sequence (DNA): TGTGCCAGCAGCTTAGACCCAGCGGTCCAAGAGTCCCAGTACTTC. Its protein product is CASSLDPAVQESQYF.

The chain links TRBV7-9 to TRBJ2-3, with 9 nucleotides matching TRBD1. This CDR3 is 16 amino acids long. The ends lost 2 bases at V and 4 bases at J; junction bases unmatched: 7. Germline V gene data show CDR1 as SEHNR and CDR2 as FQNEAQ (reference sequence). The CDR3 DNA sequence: TGTGCCAGCAGCTTACGAGGACAGGGGAGAGCAGATACGCAGTATTTT. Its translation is CASSLRGQGRADTQYF. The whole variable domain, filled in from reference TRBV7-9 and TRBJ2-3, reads DTGVSQNPRHKITKRGQNVTFRCDPISEHNRLYWYRQTLGQGPEFLTYFQNEAQLEKSRLLSDRFSAERPKGSFSTLEIQRTEQGDSAMYLCASSLRGQGRADTQYFGPGTRLTVL.